This TCR beta chain was obtained from a study of T cells in Graves' hyperthyroidism and ophthalmopathy. Study results and limitations: Blood also carried most thyroid clonotypes expanded above 0.001. Stable hyperthyroidism and ophthalmopathy were separated using 13 V-J signatures.

The CDR3 is 14 amino acids. CDR1 is DFQATT and CDR2 is SNEGSKA in the germline V gene (reference sequence). V lost 3 bases to trimming and J lost 3 bases, with 15 bases between them. The table lists this clonotype with many counts. The antigen remains undetermined. Amplified TCR beta CDR3 regions came from RNA transcripts. First-round RT-PCR targeting the TCR CDR3 was performed with the HTBI primer set. MiXCR, run by TCRdb on the multiplex PCR reads, gives a single entry per CDR3 protein. The sample contains about 290,000 distinct CDR3 sequences, roughly 13% of which appear only once. Blood sampling occurred at first hyperthyroidism diagnosis, ahead of any ophthalmopathy symptoms.

The sequenced material came from blood. This clonotype was obtained from a woman aged 25 to 39 with Graves' hyperthyroidism that later progressed to Graves' ophthalmopathy. The chain couples TRBV20-1 to TRBJ2-7; possibly TRBD2 for D (6 bases). Here the CDR3 reads CSASSLTGDYEQYF. Written as DNA, the CDR3 is TGCAGTGCTAGCTCCCTGACGGGAGACTACGAGCAGTACTTC.